This TCR beta chain stems from a study of T-cell reconstitution after alpha-beta-depleted transplantation in children. Notes on the study in general: Counts and diversity of T cells one year after transplant came mostly from newly produced T cells. Alpha-beta T cells about two months after transplant reportedly derived from several hundred expanded graft clones.

Using unique molecular identifiers, the investigators prepared the TCRbeta library. TCRdb ran MiXCR on the PCR reads and lists one entry per CDR3 protein. The data show 700,000 to 850,000 distinct CDR3 sequences, with roughly 15% seen just once and around 4.5% held by the top ten. This clonotype was seen ten or more times. Its target is unknown. The starting material was PBMCs, mostly from graft donor cells, obtained 360 days after TCRalphabeta/CD19-depleted stem cell transplant. The TCR was taken from a male patient younger than 18 who had a stem cell transplant for acute lymphoblastic leukemia, so the T cells may come from the graft donor.

Here the CDR3 reads CATKFGTADGWTQYF. Here the CDR3 DNA reads TGTGCCACCAAATTTGGGACGGCTGACGGATGGACCCAGTACTTC. V is TRBV15 and J is TRBJ2-5, with D possibly being TRBD1 or TRBD2 (5 bases each). V was shortened by 7 bases and J by 7 bases, with 22 bases between the two germline ends. CDR1 is LNHNV and CDR2 is YYDKDF in the germline V gene (reference sequence). The CDR3 extends over 15 amino acids. The full variable domain, its missing parts supplied by reference TRBV15 and TRBJ2-5, is DAMVIQNPRYQVTQFGKPVTLSCSQTLNHNVMYWYQQKSSQAPKLLFHYYDKDFNNEADTPDNFQSRRPNTSFCFLDIRSPGLGDTAMYLCATKFGTADGWTQYFGPGTRLLVL.